Shown below are 6 T cell receptor beta chains from a single sample sequenced in a study of blood T cell repertoires in COVID-19. Some clones are missing from TCRdb's copy, which holds only in-frame ones; the method was immunoSEQ multiplex PCR. The table lists a few hundred thousand clones, roughly 84% of them singletons. The sequencing input was peripheral blood. All receptors derive from a man aged 45 to 65 with active or convalescent COVID-19.

This chain uses TRBV27 with TRBJ1-1, with D possibly TRBD1 on 5 matching bases. The CDR3 sequence is 14 residues long. V was pared by 8 bases and J by 5 bases, with 18 bases between. Germline lookup yields CDR1 MNHEY and CDR2 SMNVEV (reference sequence). CDR3 sequence (DNA): TGTGCCAGCCGGCGGGGGAATCGGTGGACTGAAGCTTTCTTT. Protein: CASRRGNRWTEAFF.

The chain employs TRBV15 and TRBJ2-6; the match to TRBD1 covers 7 bases. V shed 6 bases, J shed 2 bases, and the junction held 4 bases outside the gene matches. The CDR3 loop spans 15 amino acids. Germline V lookup: CDR1 LNHNV, CDR2 YYDKDF (reference sequence). CDR3 nucleotides: TGTGCCACCAGTCGAGACAGGGCTGGGGCCAACGTCCTGACTTTC. Amino acids: CATSRDRAGANVLTF.

The rearrangement uses TRBV28 and TRBJ1-1; D perhaps matches TRBD1 (5 bases). Germline V gives CDR1 MDHEN, CDR2 SYDVKM. The CDR3 length is 15 residues. V lost 1 base to trimming and J lost 3 bases, with 12 bases between them. The CDR3 spells CASSLSPRADTEAFF. CDR3 coding DNA: TGTGCCAGCAGTTTATCCCCCAGGGCGGACACTGAAGCTTTCTTT.

This chain links TRBV5-1 with TRBJ2-3; 11 bases are a match to TRBD2. The V and J ends lost 5 bases and 6 bases, in that order; junction bases with no gene match: 11. CDR1 is SGHRS, CDR2 YFSETQ, per germline. The CDR3 loop spans 16 amino acids. In DNA form, the CDR3 reads TGCGCCAGCAGTTTTGGTTCTAGCGGGGGGCACGATACGCAGTATTTT. It is translated as CASSFGSSGGHDTQYF.

CDR3 in DNA: TGCGCCAGCAGCCAAGAACCGGGGTTGAACACTGAAGCTTTCTTT. The encoded protein is CASSQEPGLNTEAFF. The J gene is TRBJ1-1, the V gene TRBV4-1; D unclear. The CDR3 spans 15 residues. V gave up 0 bases and J gave up 0 bases, with 8 bases separating them. Germline V CDR1 and CDR2: MGHRA, YSYEKL.

The chain links TRBV5-4 to TRBJ2-1; 9 nucleotides match TRBD1. V trimming: 1 base; J trimming: 0 bases; junction bases outside the gene matches: 14. Germline CDR1 reads SGHNT; CDR2 reads YYREEE (reference sequence). This CDR3 spans 20 amino acids. The CDR3 protein is CASSLKFRTGDPSSYNEQFF. The CDR3 DNA reads TGTGCCAGCAGCTTGAAATTCAGGACAGGGGACCCGAGCTCCTACAATGAGCAGTTCTTC.